This TCR beta chain derives from a study of blood T cells in healthy people across ages. A remark on this clonotype: The junction differs from germline at one of its ends, possibly a read error.

PCR was performed a second time for about 7 to 12 cycles using a sample-barcoded 5' primer and a J-beta primer mix. A single record per CDR3 protein comes from TCRdb applying MiXCR to the 5' RACE reads. The sample includes around 1,000,000 distinct CDR3 sequences, 35% to 40% of them seen just once. Total RNA was extracted at no less than 6 micrograms per sample. CDR3 length: 15 amino acids. The germline gives CDR1 KGHDR, CDR2 SFDVKD. The source material was blood. This TCR derives from a man younger than 30 in good health. This chain uses TRBV24-1 with TRBJ1-1; D unclear. CDR3 coding DNA: TGTGCCACCGGTGATACCAGGACGGGGAACACTGAAGCTTTCTTT. Translated: CATGDTRTGNTEAFF.